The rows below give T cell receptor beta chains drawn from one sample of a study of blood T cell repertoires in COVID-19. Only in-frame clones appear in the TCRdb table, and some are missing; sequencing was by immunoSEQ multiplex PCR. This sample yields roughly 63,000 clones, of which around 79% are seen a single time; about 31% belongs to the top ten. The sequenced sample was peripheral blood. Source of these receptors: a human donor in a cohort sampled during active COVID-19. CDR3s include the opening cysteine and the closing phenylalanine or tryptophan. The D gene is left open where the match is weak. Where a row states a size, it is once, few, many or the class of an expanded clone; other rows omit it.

CDR3 protein: CASSPGLPNTGELFF; CDR3 DNA: TGCGCCAGCAGCCCGGGACTACCCAACACCGGGGAGCTGTTTTTT; clone size: .; J gene: TRBJ2-2; V gene: TRBV4-1; D gene: TRBD2
CDR3 protein: CASSEVGQENTGELFF; CDR3 DNA: TGTGCCAGCAGTGAGGTGGGACAGGAGAACACCGGGGAGCTGTTTTTT; clone size: .; J gene: TRBJ2-2; V gene: TRBV2; D gene: TRBD1
CDR3 protein: CASSEGLNTEAFF; CDR3 DNA: TGTGCCAGTAGTGAGGGCTTGAACACTGAAGCTTTCTTT; clone size: .; J gene: TRBJ1-1; V gene: TRBV19; D gene: .
CDR3 protein: CASSQRPSGGETQYF; CDR3 DNA: TGTGCCAGCAGCCAACGCCCTAGCGGGGGAGAGACCCAGTACTTC; clone size: .; J gene: TRBJ2-5; V gene: TRBV4-2; D gene: TRBD2
CDR3 protein: CASSSLAAASNEQFF; CDR3 DNA: TGCGCCAGCAGCTCGTTAGCGGCGGCTAGCAATGAGCAGTTCTTC; clone size: .; J gene: TRBJ2-1; V gene: TRBV5-1; D gene: .
CDR3 protein: CASSQEITYEQYF; CDR3 DNA: TGCGCCAGCAGCCAAGAAATTACCTACGAGCAGTACTTC; clone size: .; J gene: TRBJ2-7; V gene: TRBV4-1; D gene: .
CDR3 protein: CASSHPGTGELFF; CDR3 DNA: TGTGCCAGCAGTCACCCGGGGACCGGGGAGCTGTTTTTT; clone size: few; J gene: TRBJ2-2; V gene: TRBV7-9; D gene: .
CDR3 protein: CASSPNQGGGKKSEQFF; CDR3 DNA: TGTGCCAGCAGTCCTAATCAGGGAGGTGGCAAAAAAAGTGAGCAGTTCTTC; clone size: .; J gene: TRBJ2-1; V gene: TRBV7-3; D gene: .
CDR3 protein: CSVLTRSSYEQYF; CDR3 DNA: TGCAGCGTTCTTACACGGAGCTCCTACGAGCAGTACTTC; clone size: medium-sized; J gene: TRBJ2-7; V gene: TRBV29-1; D gene: .
CDR3 protein: CATSRDWAAEAFF; CDR3 DNA: TGTGCCACCAGCAGAGATTGGGCAGCTGAAGCTTTCTTT; clone size: .; J gene: TRBJ1-1; V gene: TRBV15; D gene: .
CDR3 protein: CASGLVTSGSYTQYF; CDR3 DNA: TGTGCTAGTGGTTTGGTGACTAGCGGGAGTTATACGCAGTATTTT; clone size: .; J gene: TRBJ2-3; V gene: TRBV12-5; D gene: TRBD2
CDR3 protein: CATGGLSVGTGELFF; CDR3 DNA: TGTGCCACCGGGGGCCTTTCGGTGGGCACCGGGGAGCTGTTTTTT; clone size: .; J gene: TRBJ2-2; V gene: TRBV24-1; D gene: .
CDR3 protein: CASRLEAGGYNEQFF; CDR3 DNA: TGTGCCAGCCGCCTAGAGGCGGGAGGTTACAATGAGCAGTTCTTC; clone size: .; J gene: TRBJ2-1; V gene: TRBV28; D gene: TRBD2
CDR3 protein: CASSLLGQGNNEQFF; CDR3 DNA: TGTGCCAGCAGTTTACTGGGACAGGGTAACAATGAGCAGTTCTTC; clone size: .; J gene: TRBJ2-1; V gene: TRBV6-2/TRBV6-3; D gene: TRBD1
CDR3 protein: CASTPPSGSPQTQYF; CDR3 DNA: TGTGCCAGCACCCCCCCATCAGGCTCCCCACAGACCCAGTACTTC; clone size: .; J gene: TRBJ2-5; V gene: TRBV28; D gene: .
CDR3 protein: CASSRFRNTEAFF; CDR3 DNA: TGTGCCAGCAGCCGCTTTAGGAACACTGAAGCTTTCTTT; clone size: .; J gene: TRBJ1-1; V gene: TRBV11-1; D gene: .
CDR3 protein: CASSSPPGQGPNSPLHF; CDR3 DNA: TGTGCCAGTAGTTCACCCCCTGGACAGGGGCCGAATTCACCCCTCCACTTT; clone size: few; J gene: TRBJ1-6; V gene: TRBV19; D gene: TRBD1
CDR3 protein: CASSRTGTYEQYF; CDR3 DNA: TGTGCCAGCAGTCGGACAGGGACCTACGAGCAGTACTTC; clone size: few; J gene: TRBJ2-7; V gene: TRBV6-2/TRBV6-3; D gene: TRBD1